The 13 T cell receptor beta chains in this list originate from one sample, sequenced in a study of T cells after yellow fever vaccination. In TCRdb, the 5' RACE reads were re-called with MiXCR into one record per CDR3 protein. The table records under 200,000 distinct CDR3 sequences, around 7.2% of them present only once. This sample comprised CD4+ T cells sorted from PBMCs, obtained 4 to 5 days after the first yellow fever vaccination. The receptors were sampled from a young man who received the YFV17D yellow fever vaccine.

This clonotype was counted many times. CDR3 bases: TGTGCCAGCAGCACAGGGGGGCGGGAGACCCAGTACTTC. Translation: CASSTGGRETQYF. The V call is TRBV7-2, the J call TRBJ2-5; TRBD1 matches 8 bases. The length of the CDR3 is 13 residues. J lost 5 bases, V lost 5 bases, and 4 bases had no gene match. The germline V gene has CDR1 SGHTA and CDR2 FQGNSA.

This clonotype was observed at least ten times. This chain uses TRBV7-2 with TRBJ2-6, with D hard to call. CDR3 size: 15 residues. V was trimmed by 5 bases and J by 4 bases, leaving 12 bases between them. The V gene's germline CDR1 is SGHTA and CDR2 FQGNSA. The CDR3 loop reads CASSPGSRGANVLTF. The CDR3 DNA reads as TGTGCCAGCAGCCCGGGCTCTAGAGGGGCCAACGTCCTGACTTTC.

This clonotype was seen repeatedly, ten times or more. This sequence joins TRBV5-1 and TRBJ2-1, with 7 bases aligning to TRBD1. Germline V lookup: CDR1 SGHRS, CDR2 YFSETQ. Trimming took 4 bases from V and 4 from J; bases not matched to a gene: 5. CDR3 length: 14 amino acids. The CDR3 nucleotides are TGCGCCAGCAGCCTCGGACAGGTTTACAATGAGCAGTTCTTC. Protein: CASSLGQVYNEQFF.

This clonotype was seen many times. This chain connects TRBV6-1 to TRBJ1-4; 10 bases are shared with TRBD1. From germline, CDR1 is MNHNS and CDR2 SASEGT. The CDR3 is 14 residues long. V shed 6 bases, J shed 6 bases, and the junction held 4 bases outside the gene matches. The CDR3 DNA is TGTGCCAGCAGGGGGACAGGGGCGGATGAAAAACTGTTTTTT. It is translated as CASRGTGADEKLFF.

This clonotype was seen ten or more times. The chain carries TRBV28 and TRBJ2-2, with 7 bases that match TRBD1. Trimming removed 6 bases from V and 4 bases from J; junction bases left unmatched: 2. Germline V gives CDR1 MDHEN, CDR2 SYDVKM. The CDR3 has 13 amino acids. CDR3 in amino acids: CASRWTGTGELFF. As DNA, the CDR3 is TGTGCCAGCAGATGGACAGGCACCGGGGAGCTGTTTTTT.

This clonotype was detected only a few times. This sequence joins TRBV18 and TRBJ1-1; no clear D. Trimming stripped 8 bases from V and 0 bases from J, with 7 bases between. Germline assignment: CDR1 KGHSH and CDR2 LQKENI. The CDR3 length is 12 residues. CDR3 sequence: CASKTMNTEAFF. The CDR3 bases are TGTGCCAGCAAAACTATGAACACTGAAGCTTTCTTT.

In this sample, this clonotype turned up many times. The chain uses TRBV10-3 and TRBJ2-3; 7 bases are a match to TRBD2. The CDR3 length is 15 residues. Germline CDR1 ENHRY, CDR2 SYGVKD. The V and J ends lost 3 bases and 3 bases, in that order; junction bases with no gene match: 6. CDR3 sequence (DNA): TGTGCCATCAGTGACCCCGGGGGGAAGACAGATACGCAGTATTTT. Protein product: CAISDPGGKTDTQYF.

This clonotype was recorded at least ten times. V is TRBV12-3 or TRBV12-4 and J is TRBJ2-2, with a possible D match to TRBD1 (6 bases). The CDR3 totals 16 residues. Between the trimmed V and J ends, which lost 0 bases and 0 bases, there was a span of 8 bases. The CDR3 loop is CASSLAGASNTGELFF. CDR3 sequence (DNA): TGTGCCAGCAGTTTAGCGGGGGCCTCGAACACCGGGGAGCTGTTTTTT.

This clonotype was counted at least ten times. The genes are TRBV5-1 and TRBJ2-5; the match to TRBD2 covers 7 bases. The CDR3 is 14 amino acids. Germline V gene sequence: CDR1 SGHRS, CDR2 YFSETQ. Germline trimming cut 5 bases from V and 5 bases from J; bases unmatched to any gene: 9. The CDR3 here is CASSHASGQETQYF. Written as DNA, the CDR3 is TGCGCCAGCAGTCATGCTAGCGGCCAGGAGACCCAGTACTTC.

This clonotype has at least ten counts. The chain couples TRBV20-1 to TRBJ2-2, with D possibly being TRBD2 (5 bases). CDR3 length: 16 residues. V dropped 0 bases and J dropped 5 bases, with 16 bases sitting between them. Germline V gives CDR1 DFQATT, CDR2 SNEGSKA (reference sequence). Written as DNA, the CDR3 is TGCAGTGCTAGAGATCGTATGGTTTCGGGGACCGGGGAGCTGTTTTTT. Translating it yields CSARDRMVSGTGELFF.

This clonotype has only a few counts. This chain connects TRBV6-5 to TRBJ1-2; 7 nucleotides match TRBD1. The length of the CDR3 is 14 residues. Germline CDR1 is MNHEY and CDR2 is SVGAGI. V lost 4 bases, J lost 3 bases, and 5 bases stayed unmatched. CDR3 in DNA: TGTGCCAGCAGTTCACAAGGGGGCTACTATGGCTACACCTTC. Translation gives CASSSQGGYYGYTF.

This clonotype was counted a few times. The rearrangement joins TRBV19 to TRBJ1-2; TRBD1 matches 8 bases. The CDR3 has 12 amino acids. The ends lost 7 bases at V and 3 bases at J; junction bases unmatched: 1. Germline CDR1 LNHDA, CDR2 SQIVND (reference sequence). The DNA of the CDR3 is TGTGCCAGTAAGACAGGGGACTATGGCTACACCTTC. It translates to CASKTGDYGYTF.

This clonotype was detected many times. This rearrangement joins TRBV7-9 to TRBJ1-4; D gene ambiguous. The CDR3 contains 15 residues. Trimming pared 1 base from V and 0 bases from J, leaving 6 bases between. Looked up from germline, CDR1 is SEHNR and CDR2 is FQNEAQ (reference sequence). CDR3 coding DNA: TGTGCCAGCAGCTTAGGGGGTCCAACTAATGAAAAACTGTTTTTT. Translation gives CASSLGGPTNEKLFF.